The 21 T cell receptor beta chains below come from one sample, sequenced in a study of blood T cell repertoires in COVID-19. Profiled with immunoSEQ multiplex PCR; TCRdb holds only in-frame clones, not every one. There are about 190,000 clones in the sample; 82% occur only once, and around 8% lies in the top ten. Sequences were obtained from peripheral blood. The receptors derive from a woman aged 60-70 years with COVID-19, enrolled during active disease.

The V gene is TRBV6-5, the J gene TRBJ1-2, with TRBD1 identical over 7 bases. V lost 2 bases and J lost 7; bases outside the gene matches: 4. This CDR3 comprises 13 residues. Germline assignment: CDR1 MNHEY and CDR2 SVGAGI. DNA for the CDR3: TGTGCCAGCAGTTACCGACAGGGCGGTGGCTACACCTTC. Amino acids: CASSYRQGGGYTF.

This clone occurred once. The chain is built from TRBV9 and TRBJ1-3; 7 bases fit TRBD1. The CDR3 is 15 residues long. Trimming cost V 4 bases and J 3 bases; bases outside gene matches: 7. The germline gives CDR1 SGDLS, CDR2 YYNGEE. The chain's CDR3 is CASSLTGAVGNTIYF. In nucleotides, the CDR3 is TGTGCCAGCAGCCTAACAGGGGCGGTTGGAAACACCATATATTTT.

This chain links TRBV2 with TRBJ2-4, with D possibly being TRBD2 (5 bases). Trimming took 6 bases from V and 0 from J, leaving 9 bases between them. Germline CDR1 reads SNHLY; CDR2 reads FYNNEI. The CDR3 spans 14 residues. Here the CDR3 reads CASRDSSAKNIQYF. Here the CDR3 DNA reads TGTGCCAGCAGGGACTCGTCAGCCAAAAACATTCAGTACTTC.

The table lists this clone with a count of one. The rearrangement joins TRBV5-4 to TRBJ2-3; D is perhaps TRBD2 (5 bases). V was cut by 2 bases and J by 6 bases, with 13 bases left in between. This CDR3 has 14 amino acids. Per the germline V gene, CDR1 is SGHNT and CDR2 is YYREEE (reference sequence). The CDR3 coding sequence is TGTGCCAGCAGCTTTCGGCCAACTAGGGATACGCAGTATTTT. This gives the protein CASSFRPTRDTQYF.

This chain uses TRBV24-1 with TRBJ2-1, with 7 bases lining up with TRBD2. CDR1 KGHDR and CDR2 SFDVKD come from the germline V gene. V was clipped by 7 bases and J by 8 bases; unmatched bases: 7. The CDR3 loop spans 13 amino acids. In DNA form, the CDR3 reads TGTGCCACCAGCCCTACTAGCGTGGATGAGCAGTTCTTC. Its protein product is CATSPTSVDEQFF.

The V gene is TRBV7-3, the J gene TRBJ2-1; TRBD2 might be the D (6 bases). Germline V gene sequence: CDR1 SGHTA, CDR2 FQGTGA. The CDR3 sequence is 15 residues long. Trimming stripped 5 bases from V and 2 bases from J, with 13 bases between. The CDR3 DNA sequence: TGTGCCAGCAGCCCCTTCGCGGGAACCTACAATGAGCAGTTCTTC. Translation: CASSPFAGTYNEQFF.

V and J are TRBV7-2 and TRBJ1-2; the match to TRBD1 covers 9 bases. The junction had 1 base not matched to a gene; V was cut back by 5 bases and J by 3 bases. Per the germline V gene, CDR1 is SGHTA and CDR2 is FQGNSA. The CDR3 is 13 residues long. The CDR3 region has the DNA TGTGCCAGCAGCGACAGGGGGGACTATGGCTACACCTTC. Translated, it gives CASSDRGDYGYTF.

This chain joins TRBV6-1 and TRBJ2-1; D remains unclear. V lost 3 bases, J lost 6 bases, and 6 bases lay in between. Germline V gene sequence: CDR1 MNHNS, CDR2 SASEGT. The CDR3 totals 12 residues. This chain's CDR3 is CASSESRNEQFF. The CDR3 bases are TGTGCCAGCAGTGAGTCGCGCAATGAGCAGTTCTTC.

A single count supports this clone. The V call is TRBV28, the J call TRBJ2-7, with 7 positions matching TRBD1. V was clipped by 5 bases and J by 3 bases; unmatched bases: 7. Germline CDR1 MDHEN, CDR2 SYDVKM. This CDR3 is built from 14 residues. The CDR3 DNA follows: TGTGCCAGCAGTAAGACAGGGCATAACTACGAGCAGTACGTC. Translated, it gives CASSKTGHNYEQYV.

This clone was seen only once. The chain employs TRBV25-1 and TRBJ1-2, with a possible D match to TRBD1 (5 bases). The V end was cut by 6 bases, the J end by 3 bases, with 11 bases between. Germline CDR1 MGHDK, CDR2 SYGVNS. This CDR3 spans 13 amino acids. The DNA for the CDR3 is TGTGCCAGCAGCCCTTGGGGGGACTATGGCTACACCTTC. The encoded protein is CASSPWGDYGYTF.

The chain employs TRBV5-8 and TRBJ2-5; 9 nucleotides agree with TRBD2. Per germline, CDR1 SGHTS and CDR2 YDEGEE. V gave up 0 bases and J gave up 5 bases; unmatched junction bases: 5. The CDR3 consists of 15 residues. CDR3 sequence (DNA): TGTGCCAGCAGCTTGGCCCAAGCGGGGGGTGAGACCCAGTACTTC. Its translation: CASSLAQAGGETQYF.

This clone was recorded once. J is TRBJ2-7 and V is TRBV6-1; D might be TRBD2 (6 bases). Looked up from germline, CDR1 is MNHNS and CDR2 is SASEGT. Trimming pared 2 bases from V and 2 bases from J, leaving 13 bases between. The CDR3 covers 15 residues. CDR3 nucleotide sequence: TGTGCCAGCAGTGAAAGTTTAGCGGTAGCCTACGAGCAGTACTTC. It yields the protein CASSESLAVAYEQYF.

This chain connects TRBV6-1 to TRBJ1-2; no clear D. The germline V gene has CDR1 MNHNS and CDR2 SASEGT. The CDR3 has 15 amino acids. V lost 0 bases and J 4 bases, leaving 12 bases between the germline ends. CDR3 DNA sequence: TGTGCCAGCAGTGAAGCAGCGGCGGTAAGCTATGGCTACACCTTC. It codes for CASSEAAAVSYGYTF.

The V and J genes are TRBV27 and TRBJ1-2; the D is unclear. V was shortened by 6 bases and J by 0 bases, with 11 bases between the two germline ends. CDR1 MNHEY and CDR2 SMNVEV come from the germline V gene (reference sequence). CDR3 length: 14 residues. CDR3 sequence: CASSPRRSNYGYTF. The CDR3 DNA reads TGTGCCAGCAGCCCACGGCGGTCTAACTATGGCTACACCTTC.

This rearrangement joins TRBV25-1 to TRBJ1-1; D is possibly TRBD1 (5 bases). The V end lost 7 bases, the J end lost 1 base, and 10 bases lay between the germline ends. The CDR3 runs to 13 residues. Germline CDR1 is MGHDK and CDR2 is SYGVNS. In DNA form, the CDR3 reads TGTGCCAGCAACAGGAAGGGGAACACTGAAGCTTTCTTT. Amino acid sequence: CASNRKGNTEAFF.

The DNA of the CDR3 is TGTGCCAGCAGCCCCGGGAGGGGGCTGGTCGGGGAGCTGTTTTTT. As protein: CASSPGRGLVGELFF. The chain employs TRBV9 and TRBJ2-2; tentatively, D is TRBD2 (8 bases). The CDR3 sequence is 15 residues long. With 4 bases removed from V and 7 bases from J, the gap between germline ends came to 17 bases. CDR1 SGDLS and CDR2 YYNGEE come from the germline V gene.

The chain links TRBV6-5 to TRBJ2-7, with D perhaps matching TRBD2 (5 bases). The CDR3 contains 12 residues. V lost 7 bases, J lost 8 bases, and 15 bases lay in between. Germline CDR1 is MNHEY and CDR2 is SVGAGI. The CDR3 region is CASTILGGKQYF. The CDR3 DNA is TGTGCCAGCACCATTCTAGGAGGCAAGCAGTACTTC.

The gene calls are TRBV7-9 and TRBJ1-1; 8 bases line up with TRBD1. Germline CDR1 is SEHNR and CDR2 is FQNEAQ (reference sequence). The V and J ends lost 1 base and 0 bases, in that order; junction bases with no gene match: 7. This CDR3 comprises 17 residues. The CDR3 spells CASSLGSGGFMNTEAFF. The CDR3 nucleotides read TGTGCCAGCAGCTTAGGATCAGGGGGCTTCATGAACACTGAAGCTTTCTTT. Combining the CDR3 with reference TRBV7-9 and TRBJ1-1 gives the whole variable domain DTGVSQNPRHKITKRGQNVTFRCDPISEHNRLYWYRQTLGQGPEFLTYFQNEAQLEKSRLLSDRFSAERPKGSFSTLEIQRTEQGDSAMYLCASSLGSGGFMNTEAFFGQGTRLTVV.

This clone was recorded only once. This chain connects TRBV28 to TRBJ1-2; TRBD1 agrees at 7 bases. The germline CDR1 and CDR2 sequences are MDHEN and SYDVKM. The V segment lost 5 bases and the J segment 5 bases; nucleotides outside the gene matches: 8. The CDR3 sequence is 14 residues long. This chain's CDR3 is CASSTPGQVYGYTF. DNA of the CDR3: TGTGCCAGCAGTACCCCCGGACAGGTTTATGGCTACACCTTC.

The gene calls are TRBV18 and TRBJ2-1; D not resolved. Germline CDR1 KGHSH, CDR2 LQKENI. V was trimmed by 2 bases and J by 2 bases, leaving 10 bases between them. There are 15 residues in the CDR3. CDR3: CASSPVVSPYNEQFF. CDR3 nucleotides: TGTGCCAGCTCACCAGTTGTCTCCCCCTACAATGAGCAGTTCTTC. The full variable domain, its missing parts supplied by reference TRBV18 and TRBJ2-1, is NAGVMQNPRHLVRRRGQEARLRCSPMKGHSHVYWYRQLPEEGLKFMVYLQKENIIDESGMPKERFSAEFPKEGPSILRIQQVVRGDSAAYFCASSPVVSPYNEQFFGPGTRLTVL.

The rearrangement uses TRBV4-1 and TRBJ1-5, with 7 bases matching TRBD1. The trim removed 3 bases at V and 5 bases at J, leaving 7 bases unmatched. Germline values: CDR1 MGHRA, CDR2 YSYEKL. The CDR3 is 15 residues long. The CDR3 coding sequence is TGCGCCAGCAGCCATCCCGACAGGGTGGATCAGCCCCAGCATTTT. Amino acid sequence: CASSHPDRVDQPQHF.